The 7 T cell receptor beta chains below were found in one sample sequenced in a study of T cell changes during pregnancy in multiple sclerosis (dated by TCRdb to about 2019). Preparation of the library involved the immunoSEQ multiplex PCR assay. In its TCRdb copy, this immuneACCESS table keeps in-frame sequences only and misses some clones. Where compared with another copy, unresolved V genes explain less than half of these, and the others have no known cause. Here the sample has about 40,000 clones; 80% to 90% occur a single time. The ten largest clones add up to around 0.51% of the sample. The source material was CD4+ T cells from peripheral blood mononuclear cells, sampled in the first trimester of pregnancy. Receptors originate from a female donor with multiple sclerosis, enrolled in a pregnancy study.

DNA for the CDR3: TGTGCCAGCAGTCTCCCGGGACAGGCGAACACTGAAGCTTTCTTT. Amino acids: CASSLPGQANTEAFF. The chain carries TRBV25-1 and TRBJ1-1, with 8 bases matching TRBD1. V gave up 5 bases and J gave up 1 base; unmatched junction bases: 6. CDR3 length equals 15 residues. The germline V gene encodes CDR1 MGHDK and CDR2 SYGVNS.

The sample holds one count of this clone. CDR3 coding DNA: TGTGCCAGCAGCTTGGTAGGGTGGGGCGGCATGAACACTGAAGCTTTCTTT. Translating gives CASSLVGWGGMNTEAFF. The chain carries TRBV5-4 and TRBJ1-1, with D possibly TRBD1 on 5 matching bases. V lost 0 bases and J 0 bases, leaving 15 bases between the germline ends. Germline-derived CDR1 and CDR2 are SGHNT and YYREEE (reference sequence). This CDR3 has 17 amino acids.

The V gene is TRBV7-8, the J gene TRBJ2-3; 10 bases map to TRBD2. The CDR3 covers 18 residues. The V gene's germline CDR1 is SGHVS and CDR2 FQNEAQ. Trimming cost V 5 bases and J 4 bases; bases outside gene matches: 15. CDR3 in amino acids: CASSPRAGGRLSADTQYF. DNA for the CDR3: TGTGCCAGCAGCCCCAGAGCGGGGGGGCGATTGTCGGCAGATACGCAGTATTTT.

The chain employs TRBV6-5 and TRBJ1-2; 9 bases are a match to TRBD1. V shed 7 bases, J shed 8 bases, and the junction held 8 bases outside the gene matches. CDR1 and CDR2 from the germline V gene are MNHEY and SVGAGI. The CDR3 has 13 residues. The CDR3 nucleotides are TGTGCCAGCACTGAACAGGGGGCGGAAGGCTACACCTTC. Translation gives CASTEQGAEGYTF.

CDR3 coding DNA: TGCAGCGTTGAAACCACTAAGAACACTGAAGCTTTCTTT. This codes for CSVETTKNTEAFF. V is TRBV29-1 and J is TRBJ1-1; D is uncertain. In germline, CDR1 is SQVTM, CDR2 ANQGSEA. Trimming pared 2 bases from V and 1 base from J, leaving 8 bases between. CDR3 size: 13 residues.

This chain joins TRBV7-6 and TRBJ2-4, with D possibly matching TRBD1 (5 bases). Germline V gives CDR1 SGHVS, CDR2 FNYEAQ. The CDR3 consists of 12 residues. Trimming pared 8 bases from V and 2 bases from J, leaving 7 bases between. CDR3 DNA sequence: TGTGCCAGCTCAGGGACCAAAAACATTCAGTACTTC. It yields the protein CASSGTKNIQYF.

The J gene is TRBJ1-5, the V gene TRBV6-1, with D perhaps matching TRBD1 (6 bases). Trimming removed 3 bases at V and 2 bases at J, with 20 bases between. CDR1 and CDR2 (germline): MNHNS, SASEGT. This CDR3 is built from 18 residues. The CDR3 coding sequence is TGTGCCAGCAGTGACTGGAAACAGGGACGGAAAGGCAATCAGCCCCAGCATTTT. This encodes CASSDWKQGRKGNQPQHF.